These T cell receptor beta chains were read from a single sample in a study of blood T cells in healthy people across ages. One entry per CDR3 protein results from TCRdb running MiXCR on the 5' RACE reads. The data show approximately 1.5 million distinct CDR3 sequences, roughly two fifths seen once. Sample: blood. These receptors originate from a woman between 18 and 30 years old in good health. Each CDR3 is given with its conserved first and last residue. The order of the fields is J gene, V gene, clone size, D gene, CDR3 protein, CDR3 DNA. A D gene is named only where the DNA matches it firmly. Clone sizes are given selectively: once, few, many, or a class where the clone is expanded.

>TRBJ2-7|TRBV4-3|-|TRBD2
CASSSGIAGGGEQYF
TGCGCCAGCAGCTCCGGAATAGCGGGGGGAGGCGAGCAGTACTTC
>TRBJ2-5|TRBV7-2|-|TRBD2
CASSSPREGPIKTQYF
TGTGCCAGCAGCTCCCCCCGGGAGGGCCCTATTAAGACCCAGTACTTC
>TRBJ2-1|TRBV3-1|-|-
CASSQEVWLDEQFF
TGTGCCAGCAGCCAAGAAGTTTGGCTGGATGAGCAGTTCTTC
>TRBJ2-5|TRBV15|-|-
CATSRGENSREQYF
TGTGCCACCAGCAGAGGGGAAAATTCCCGAGAGCAGTACTTC
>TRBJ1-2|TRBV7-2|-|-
CASSSLRSGYGYTF
TGTGCCAGCAGCTCCCTACGGTCAGGCTATGGCTACACCTTC
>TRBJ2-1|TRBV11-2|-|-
CASSLIREQFF
TGTGCCAGCAGCTTGATCCGGGAGCAGTTCTTC
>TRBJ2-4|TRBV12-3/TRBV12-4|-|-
CASSLVAGGEGGIQYF
TGTGCCAGCAGTTTAGTGGCCGGAGGCGAAGGGGGCATTCAGTACTTC
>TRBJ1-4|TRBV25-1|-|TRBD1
CASSAPEQGYDKLFF
TGTGCCAGCAGTGCCCCCGAACAGGGGTACGATAAACTGTTTTTT
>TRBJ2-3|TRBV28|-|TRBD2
CASSLDSSGIGTQYF
TGTGCCAGCAGTTTGGATTCTAGCGGGATTGGTACGCAGTATTTT
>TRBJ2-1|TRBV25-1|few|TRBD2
CASSAGTSGVSSYNEQFF
TGTGCCAGCAGTGCCGGGACTAGCGGGGTAAGCTCCTACAATGAGCAGTTCTTC
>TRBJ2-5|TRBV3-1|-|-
CASSQGPTTAYQETQYF
TGTGCCAGCAGCCAAGGGCCGACGACAGCGTACCAAGAGACCCAGTACTTC
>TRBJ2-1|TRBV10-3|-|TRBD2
CAISEWQREGTNNEQFF
TGTGCCATCAGTGAGTGGCAGCGGGAAGGTACGAACAATGAGCAGTTCTTC
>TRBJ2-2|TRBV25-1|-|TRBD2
CASSDDGLATGELFF
TGTGCCAGCAGTGATGATGGACTAGCTACCGGGGAGCTGTTTTTT
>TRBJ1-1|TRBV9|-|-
CASSVEAMNTEAFF
TGTGCCAGCAGCGTAGAGGCAATGAACACTGAAGCTTTCTTT
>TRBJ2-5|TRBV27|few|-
CASRGLAGDNEQYF
TGTGCCAGCAGGGGACTGGCTGGGGACAATGAGCAGTACTTC
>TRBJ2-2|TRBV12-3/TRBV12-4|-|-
CASSRNEGGELFF
TGTGCCAGCAGTAGGAACGAGGGAGGGGAGCTGTTTTTT
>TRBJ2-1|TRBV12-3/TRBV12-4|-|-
CASSLSWGSGQFF
TGTGCCAGCAGTTTATCATGGGGATCCGGGCAGTTCTTC
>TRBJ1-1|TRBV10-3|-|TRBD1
CAISATGTEMNTEAFF
TGTGCCATCAGTGCTACCGGGACAGAAATGAACACTGAAGCTTTCTTT
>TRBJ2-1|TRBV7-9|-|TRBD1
CASSPSRGDRSDNEQFF
TGTGCCAGCAGCCCCAGTAGGGGGGACAGGTCCGACAATGAGCAGTTCTTC
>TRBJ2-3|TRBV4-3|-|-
CASSQDTDSNTDTLYF
TGCGCCAGCAGCCAAGATACTGACAGTAACACAGATACGCTGTATTTT
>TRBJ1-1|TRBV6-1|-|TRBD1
CASSDTGASNTEAFF
TGTGCCAGCAGTGATACAGGGGCGTCGAACACTGAAGCTTTCTTT
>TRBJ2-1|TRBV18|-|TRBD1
CASSRTGDPSSYTEQFF
TGTGCCAGCTCACGTACAGGGGACCCGAGCTCCTACACTGAGCAGTTCTTC